This TCR beta chain was recovered during a study of blood T cell repertoires in COVID-19. Turning to the study itself: PBMCs, B-cell-depleted T cells, or T cells were the source of the cDNA or gDNA that made up the material.

In the original workflow: Estimation of nucleated cell counts was performed using reference gene primer amplification. Profiling relied on immunoSEQ multiplex PCR, and the TCRdb table lists in-frame clones only, not all of them. The DNA was the basis for D and trimming; V, J and clone size are from that table. This sample carries almost 95,000 clones, around 82% of them seen once, and the ten largest clones take roughly 6.3%. Germline CDR1 SGHAT, CDR2 FQDESV (reference sequence). The CDR3 spans 12 residues. Trimming removed 3 bases from V and 3 bases from J, with 6 bases in between. This chain connects TRBV11-1 to TRBJ2-7, with D unclear. The clonotype was recovered from a man in his 60s with acute or convalescent COVID-19. Sequences were obtained from peripheral blood. The DNA of the CDR3 is TGTGCCAGCAGCTTTGCGAGCTACGAGCAGTACTTC. Protein product: CASSFASYEQYF.